The source of this T cell receptor (beta chain) is a study of cytomegalovirus exposure and HLA in healthy donors. Whole-study context: Early on, a data release was issued that held roughly 80 million unique TCRs from HLA-typed donors.

General study findings and limits: In a later analysis, across HLA loci, associated TCR counts were highest for DRB1, lowest for HLA-C.

Researchers ran the PCR with 60 Vbeta and 13 Jbeta primers. Sequencing was performed with immunoSEQ multiplex PCR; in TCRdb, only in-frame clones are kept and a portion is missing. Counted here are over 150,000 clones, around 86% occurring once; the ten biggest clones make up about 2%. With respect to this clone: As yet, its antigen is unknown.

Those who donated were healthy bone marrow donors. Germline-derived CDR1 and CDR2 are SEHNR and FQNEAQ (reference sequence). The CDR3 covers 14 residues. Trimming left V 5 bases short and J 4 bases short, with 15 bases between. The chain links TRBV7-9 to TRBJ2-7; a weak D match, TRBD2 (6 bases). Sequencing used PBMCs. The TCR comes from a human donor in good health. The CDR3 loop is CASSPPGRGYEQYF. The CDR3 nucleotides read TGTGCCAGCAGCCCTCCGGGGCGGGGATACGAGCAGTACTTC.